Listed below are T cell receptor beta chains from one sample, sequenced in a study of T-cell memory formation after mild COVID-19. MiXCR was run by TCRdb on the 5' RACE reads, yielding one entry per CDR3 protein. Among tens of thousands of distinct CDR3 sequences listed, around 16% were seen once. The source material was PBMCs or a T cell subset sorted from them (not recorded which). The receptors were sampled from an adult who had mild COVID-19 (a few samples of this study predate the infection). Cell type and time point are not known. Each CDR3 is given with its conserved first and last residue.

v_call cdr3_aa
TRBV7-2 CASSLTSGPGRGEQYF
TRBV4-1 CASSQEIGLMQETQYF
TRBV11-2 CASSLGQVLAKNIQYF
TRBV6-2/TRBV6-3 CASSYLEEGYGNTIYF
TRBV7-9 CASSRSGGPDVVDIQYF
TRBV5-1 CASSLDSDRGYTF
TRBV7-6 CASSFGTAYEQYF
TRBV4-3 CASSQDVGINEKLFF
TRBV25-1 CASSAMNRGSYEQYF
TRBV5-1 CASSPGNEGNTIYF
TRBV5-1 CASSLGQIYGYTF
TRBV7-8 CASSPTGGTRYGYTF
TRBV7-9 CASSLVGQGDQETQYF
TRBV4-1 CASSQIGGGPEAFF
TRBV7-2 CASSLDAGGYNEQFF
TRBV7-8 CASSPQGGPYEQYF
TRBV28 CASSRLTGTGAQRTF
TRBV12-3/TRBV12-4 CASSSPAAGGEVPDTQYF
TRBV5-1 CASTLGAYNEQFF
TRBV6-1 CASTTGGAINEQFF
TRBV12-3/TRBV12-4 CASSMTGSNSPLHF
TRBV7-2 CASSFRIESEQYF
TRBV20-1 CSARAGRSYEQYF
TRBV12-3/TRBV12-4 CASSPWTGGNEQYF
TRBV5-6 CASTPGGFYNEQFF
TRBV14 CASSQADRGSYNEQFF
TRBV7-7 CASSLRLGSVNTGELFF